These 7 T cell receptor beta chains share one sample of origin, sequenced in a study of response to subunit inactivated influenza vaccine. MiXCR, run by TCRdb on the RT-PCR reads, gives a single entry per CDR3 protein. In the table there are just over 300,000 distinct CDR3 sequences, 20% to 25% of which are singletons. The material was PBMCs from blood, obtained around 22 months after vaccination. The receptors stem from a man aged 45-69 years who received an inactivated influenza vaccine.

This clonotype occurred many times. This chain joins TRBV18 and TRBJ1-6; D is unclear. Germline CDR1 is KGHSH and CDR2 is LQKENI. CDR3 length: 15 residues. With 3 bases removed from V and 4 bases from J, the gap between germline ends came to 10 bases. DNA of the CDR3: TGTGCCAGCTCACCGAAAGGCCCTTATAATTCACCCCTCCACTTT. Residues: CASSPKGPYNSPLHF.

J is TRBJ1-4 and V is TRBV4-3; TRBD1 agrees at 8 bases. J was trimmed by 8 bases and V by 0 bases; bases with no gene match: 14. The CDR3 contains 18 residues. CDR1 and CDR2 (germline): LGHNA, YSLEER. The CDR3 here is CASSQDLSPGTGREKLFF. The CDR3, as DNA: TGCGCCAGCAGCCAAGATCTATCCCCCGGGACAGGAAGGGAAAAACTGTTTTTT.

The rearrangement uses TRBV21-1 and TRBJ2-5. TRBV21-1 is described as a pseudogene. This CDR3 is 15 amino acids long. CDR3 DNA: TGTGCCAGCAGCAAAGTTCCCAGACCGGTGGAGACCCAGTACTTC. Translated: CASSKVPRPVETQYF.

This chain joins TRBV24-1 and TRBJ2-4; maybe TRBD1 (6 bases). Germline V gene data show CDR1 as KGHDR and CDR2 as SFDVKD. Trimming pared 9 bases from V and 6 bases from J, leaving 14 bases between. This CDR3 contains 13 residues. The CDR3 DNA reads as TGTGCCACCTCACCTCAGGGGCGAAACATTCAGTACTTC. Protein: CATSPQGRNIQYF.

This clonotype was counted only a few times. The gene calls are TRBV28 and TRBJ1-6; 10 positions agree with TRBD1. The V gene's germline CDR1 is MDHEN and CDR2 SYDVKM. The CDR3 loop spans 15 amino acids. V gave up 8 bases and J gave up 6 bases; unmatched junction bases: 7. The CDR3 DNA sequence: TGTGCCAGCCTCCCCGGGACAGGGGCTAATTCACCCCTCCACTTT. This sequence encodes CASLPGTGANSPLHF.

The J gene is TRBJ1-6, the V gene TRBV5-1; D perhaps matches TRBD1 (5 bases). The CDR3 sequence is 16 residues long. CDR1 and CDR2 (germline): SGHRS, YFSETQ. V was trimmed by 0 bases and J by 10 bases, leaving 17 bases between them. CDR3 in amino acids: CASSLASAGLGSPLHF. Written as DNA, the CDR3 is TGCGCCAGCAGCTTGGCCTCGGCAGGGCTAGGATCACCCCTCCACTTT.

This clonotype was counted many times. The chain joins TRBV2 to TRBJ1-1; 9 nucleotides line up with TRBD1. V lost 3 bases, J lost 1 base, and 3 bases stayed unmatched. CDR3 length equals 15 residues. Germline CDR1 is SNHLY and CDR2 is FYNNEI. CDR3 coding DNA: TGTGCCAGCAGTGACGACAGGGGGGAGAACACTGAAGCTTTCTTT. Its translation: CASSDDRGENTEAFF.